This T cell receptor beta chain was identified in a study of PD-L1 blockade in urothelial cancer. For the study at large: About 90% of the 29 patients were men whose urothelial cancer was bladder-origin. The analyses of blood took place 3 weeks (second dose) and 6 weeks after treatment start.

The time point is: pretreatment peripheral blood. Locally advanced or metastatic urothelial carcinoma affected the patients. All patients handed over anywhere from 1 to 8 samples, pretreatment and on-treatment. V was cut by 0 bases and J by 4 bases, with 12 bases left in between. Germline V CDR1 and CDR2: MNHEY, SMNVEV (reference sequence). This CDR3 is 15 amino acids long. Clones were sequenced by immunoSEQ multiplex PCR, and TCRdb holds only the in-frame ones, with some missing. The sample records more than 35,000 clones, just over 90% being singletons. The chain links TRBV27 to TRBJ1-1; no reliable D call. This sequence was found in a woman aged 55 to 70 with urothelial cancer. The sample consisted of PBMCs, taken around atezolizumab (anti-PD-L1) treatment. The CDR3 DNA follows: TGTGCCAGCAGTTTATCGTCGGGAGGGAGCACTGAAGCTTTCTTT. As protein: CASSLSSGGSTEAFF.